This T cell receptor (beta chain) emerged from a study of Ad26.COV2.S vaccination and SARS-CoV-2 variants. Overall study: The Ad26.COV2.S arm of the COV1001 trial was where the donor was placed.

V lost 1 base, J lost 8 bases, and 18 bases lay in between. CDR1 is MNHEY and CDR2 is SMNVEV in the germline V gene (reference sequence). The CDR3 length is 16 residues. Profiled with immunoSEQ multiplex PCR; TCRdb holds only in-frame clones, not every one. The table includes 350,000 to 450,000 clones, over 75% detected once. Overall study results and limits: Vaccinees and placebo recipients showed similar non-spike TCR breadth. Higher spike-specific TCR breadth was found in vaccine recipients than in placebo recipients. The TCR-based breadth and depth measures might underestimate overall T cell responses.

The sample's treatment: 15 to 20 received Ad26.COV2.S at low or high dose, single or two shots; about five received placebo; per-sample allocation not given. Samples analyzed were those drawn on day 63 after the first vaccine or placebo injection. Note on this clone: Its target is not known.

J is TRBJ2-1 and V is TRBV27; no firm D call. The source material was peripheral blood, sampled in a trial of Ad26.COV2.S vaccine versus placebo. This TCR came from a person between 18 and 59 years old who received the Ad26.COV2.S COVID-19 vaccine or a placebo. CDR3: CASSLLHRAALDEQFF. For the CDR3, the DNA is TGTGCCAGCAGTTTATTACACCGCGCGGCTCTGGATGAGCAGTTCTTC.